Listed here are 6 T cell receptor beta chains from one sample, sequenced in a study of identical twins. TCRdb ran MiXCR on the 5' RACE reads and lists one entry per CDR3 protein. The data contain hundreds of thousands of distinct CDR3 sequences, 5.5% to 6.5% of them singletons. Specimen: naive T cells sorted from blood. The receptors shown here come from a young man in good health.

This clonotype has at least ten counts. J is TRBJ2-7 and V is TRBV7-9; the D call may be TRBD1 or TRBD2 (5 bases each). Germline lookup yields CDR1 SEHNR and CDR2 FQNEAQ (reference sequence). The CDR3 consists of 13 residues. V was trimmed by 4 bases and J by 7 bases, leaving 14 bases between them. The chain's CDR3 is CASSSAVGDEQYF. The DNA for the CDR3 is TGTGCCAGCAGCTCCGCGGTGGGGGATGAGCAGTACTTC.

This clonotype showed up many times. The chain has TRBV5-1 and TRBJ2-2; the D gene is possibly TRBD2 (5 bases). Germline CDR1 reads SGHRS; CDR2 reads YFSETQ. This CDR3 has 13 residues. Trimming shortened V by 6 bases and J by 5 bases, and 11 bases separated the two germline ends. In nucleotides, the CDR3 is TGCGCCAGCACCCCCTCGGGAACCGGGGAGCTGTTTTTT. As protein: CASTPSGTGELFF.

This clonotype was counted at least ten times. The chain couples TRBV12-3 or TRBV12-4 to TRBJ2-1; the D is unclear. CDR3 size: 14 residues. V was clipped by 3 bases and J by 10 bases, with 16 bases between them. The CDR3 is CASSFQTAVVEQFF. Written as DNA, the CDR3 is TGTGCCAGCAGTTTCCAGACTGCGGTCGTAGAGCAGTTCTTC.

V and J are TRBV20-1 and TRBJ1-6; 8 nucleotides align to TRBD1. This CDR3 is built from 16 residues. Per germline, CDR1 DFQATT and CDR2 SNEGSKA (reference sequence). The trim removed 0 bases at V and 7 bases at J, leaving 8 bases unmatched. CDR3 in amino acids: CSARDPRTGPNSPLHF. The CDR3 DNA sequence: TGCAGTGCTAGAGATCCCCGGACAGGGCCAAATTCACCCCTCCACTTT.

This clonotype was counted a few times. This chain joins TRBV6-5 and TRBJ1-1, with D possibly matching TRBD1 (5 bases). This CDR3 is built from 16 residues. V was clipped by 0 bases and J by 2 bases, with 13 bases between them. Per the germline V gene, CDR1 is MNHEY and CDR2 is SVGAGI. CDR3 sequence (DNA): TGTGCCAGCAGTTACTCCTTTGGACAAAGAAACACTGAAGCTTTCTTT. Its translation: CASSYSFGQRNTEAFF.

The V call is TRBV12-3 or TRBV12-4, the J call TRBJ2-3; 12 nucleotides agree with TRBD2. The V segment lost 7 bases and the J segment 6 bases; nucleotides outside the gene matches: 8. This CDR3 spans 15 amino acids. CDR3 loop: CASKATSGRSDTQYF. The CDR3 DNA sequence: TGTGCCAGCAAAGCGACTAGCGGGAGATCGGATACGCAGTATTTT.